This note documents a single T cell receptor beta chain sequence. The data belong to a study of blood T cell repertoires in COVID-19. Background on the study: Italy, Spain and the United States were the sources of the convalescent and acute COVID-19 samples.

Method: immunoSEQ multiplex PCR; TCRdb's copy keeps in-frame clones and lacks some. Of some 190,000 clones listed, 88% are singletons. This CDR3 region has 12 residues. Germline V gives CDR1 GTSNPN, CDR2 SVGIG (reference sequence). V was pared by 3 bases and J by 4 bases, with 9 bases between. The specimen sequenced was peripheral blood. V gene TRBV30 combines with J gene TRBJ1-2, with D unclear. This receptor was taken from a man younger than 35 with active or convalescent COVID-19. The CDR3 sequence: CAWSQQLYGYTF. In DNA form, the CDR3 reads TGTGCCTGGAGCCAACAGCTCTATGGCTACACCTTC.